A selection of T cell receptor beta chains follows, all from one sample in a study of technical replicates of blood from several donors. This table comes from immunoSEQ multiplex PCR, and its TCRdb copy is limited to in-frame clones, with some not included. This table holds some 70,000 clones, approximately 90% found once. Material for sequencing was T cells isolated from PBMCs. These receptors came from a human donor in good health. The CDR3 runs from the conserved cysteine through the conserved F or W. The D gene is left open where the match is weak. For some rows the clone size is stated as once, few or many, or as a class when expanded; others skip it.

size	V	D	J	CDR3	DNA
-	TRBV10-3	-	TRBJ2-3	CATSPPERADTQYF	TGTGCCACCAGCCCCCCAGAGCGGGCAGATACGCAGTATTTT
-	TRBV5-1	-	TRBJ1-2	CASSLAEGNYGYTF	TGCGCCAGCAGCTTGGCGGAGGGAAATTATGGCTACACCTTC
-	TRBV29-1	-	TRBJ2-3	CSVVPSGPSTDTQYF	TGCAGCGTCGTCCCCAGCGGGCCCAGCACAGATACGCAGTATTTT
-	TRBV4-3	TRBD2	TRBJ2-7	CASSFHREGSYEQYF	TGCGCCAGCAGCTTCCACCGGGAGGGCTCCTACGAGCAGTACTTC
-	TRBV4-1	-	TRBJ2-3	CASCYSSSTDTQYF	TGCGCCAGCTGCTATTCGTCTAGCACAGATACGCAGTATTTT
-	TRBV19	TRBD1	TRBJ1-5	CASGTGDLNQPQHF	TGTGCCAGTGGGACAGGGGACCTCAATCAGCCCCAGCATTTT
-	TRBV7-9	TRBD1	TRBJ1-2	CASSPRQGVGYTF	TGTGCCAGCAGCCCTAGACAGGGAGTGGGCTACACCTTC
-	TRBV10-3	-	TRBJ2-2	CAISESPKGQGTGELFF	TGTGCCATCAGTGAGTCGCCAAAGGGGCAGGGCACCGGGGAGCTGTTTTTT
-	TRBV2	-	TRBJ1-2	CASSLPGTNYGYTF	TGTGCCAGCAGCCTTCCGGGTACTAACTATGGCTACACCTTC
-	TRBV19	-	TRBJ1-5	CASSTPSGNDQPQHF	TGTGCCAGTAGTACACCATCGGGAAACGATCAGCCCCAGCATTTT
-	TRBV7-9	-	TRBJ2-5	CASSLTAAETQYF	TGTGCCAGCAGCTTAACAGCTGCGGAGACCCAGTACTTC
-	TRBV6-5	-	TRBJ1-1	CASREQGDTEAFF	TGTGCCAGCAGAGAACAGGGAGACACTGAAGCTTTCTTT
-	TRBV5-1	-	TRBJ2-7	CASRRSRINYEQYF	TGCGCCAGCAGGCGATCGAGGATTAACTACGAGCAGTACTTC
-	TRBV19	-	TRBJ2-2	CASSIAGPGELFF	TGTGCCAGTAGTATAGCGGGTCCCGGGGAGCTGTTTTTT
-	TRBV6-1	-	TRBJ2-6	CASRRASGANVLTF	TGTGCCAGCAGACGAGCTTCTGGGGCCAACGTCCTGACTTTC
-	TRBV5-6	TRBD2	TRBJ2-7	CASSRSGSYEQYF	TGTGCCAGCAGCCGTAGCGGGAGCTACGAGCAGTACTTC
-	TRBV7-2	-	TRBJ1-4	CASSPMRALEKLFF	TGTGCCAGCAGCCCGATGCGGGCATTGGAAAAACTGTTTTTT
-	TRBV10-2	-	TRBJ2-7	CASSEFEGPYEQYF	TGCGCCAGCAGTGAGTTTGAGGGCCCCTACGAGCAGTACTTC
-	TRBV7-9	-	TRBJ2-7	CASSLGQGGEQYF	TGTGCCAGCAGCTTAGGACAGGGAGGCGAGCAGTACTTC
-	TRBV27	TRBD2	TRBJ2-7	CASSLAGGPSPGEQYF	TGTGCCAGCAGTCTAGCGGGAGGGCCCTCTCCTGGCGAGCAGTACTTC
few	TRBV10-3	TRBD2	TRBJ2-3	CAIRGTSGTDTQYF	TGTGCCATCAGGGGGACTAGCGGCACAGATACGCAGTATTTT
once	TRBV27	TRBD1	TRBJ1-4	CASSFAGGTNEKLFF	TGTGCCAGCAGTTTCGCAGGGGGAACTAATGAAAAACTGTTTTTT
-	TRBV5-1	TRBD2	TRBJ2-7	CASSLAAGVIYEQYF	TGCGCCAGCAGCTTGGCCGCGGGAGTGATCTACGAGCAGTACTTC
-	TRBV6-5	-	TRBJ2-4	CASSRGAKNIQYF	TGTGCCAGCAGCCGCGGAGCCAAAAACATTCAGTACTTC
-	TRBV7-9	-	TRBJ2-1	CASSDNEQFF	TGTGCCAGCTCCGACAATGAGCAGTTCTTC
-	TRBV28	TRBD1	TRBJ2-1	CASSLPPGQRGNEQFF	TGTGCCAGCAGTTTACCTCCGGGACAGCGAGGCAATGAGCAGTTCTTC
-	TRBV4-2	TRBD2	TRBJ2-7	CASSQTRLAPPYEQYF	TGTGCCAGCAGCCAAACTAGACTAGCGCCGCCCTACGAGCAGTACTTC
-	TRBV7-9	-	TRBJ2-1	CASSLAGASNEQFF	TGTGCCAGCAGCTTAGCGGGGGCCTCCAATGAGCAGTTCTTC
once	TRBV9	TRBD1	TRBJ2-1	CASSADRGIDEQFF	TGTGCCAGCAGCGCGGACAGGGGGATCGATGAGCAGTTCTTC
once	TRBV28	TRBD1	TRBJ2-7	CASAGQGTHEQYF	TGTGCCAGCGCGGGACAGGGTACCCACGAGCAGTACTTC
-	TRBV6-5	-	TRBJ2-6	CASRAVGANVLTF	TGTGCCAGCAGGGCAGTTGGGGCCAACGTCCTGACTTTC
-	TRBV6-1	-	TRBJ1-4	CASSGWGLGEKLFF	TGTGCCAGCAGTGGTTGGGGGCTGGGAGAAAAACTGTTTTTT
-	TRBV7-3	-	TRBJ1-1	CASSLGRNTEAFF	TGTGCCAGCAGCCTGGGGCGGAACACTGAAGCTTTCTTT
-	TRBV29-1	TRBD1	TRBJ2-7	CSVVGQGRYEQYF	TGCAGCGTTGTAGGACAGGGGCGGTACGAGCAGTACTTC
-	TRBV19	-	TRBJ2-5	CASSFLSGEETQYF	TGTGCCAGTAGTTTCCTCTCAGGGGAAGAGACCCAGTACTTC
once	TRBV5-4	TRBD1	TRBJ1-2	CATGQDNTF	TGTGCCACTGGACAGGACAACACCTTC
-	TRBV25-1	-	TRBJ2-7	CASSLGGRLTYEQYF	TGTGCCAGCAGTTTGGGGGGTAGGCTTACCTACGAGCAGTACTTC
-	TRBV5-6	-	TRBJ2-7	CASSLATVSYEQYF	TGCGCCAGCAGCTTGGCCACAGTCTCTTACGAGCAGTACTTC
once	TRBV7-3	TRBD2	TRBJ2-2	CASSSSGAGAGELFF	TGTGCCAGCAGCTCCTCCGGAGCGGGAGCCGGGGAGCTGTTTTTT
once	TRBV9	-	TRBJ2-2	CASSVERKTGELFF	TGTGCCAGCAGCGTAGAGAGAAAAACCGGGGAGCTGTTTTTT
-	TRBV4-1	TRBD2	TRBJ2-3	CASSPLGGTDTQYF	TGCGCCAGCAGCCCCCTGGGGGGGACAGATACGCAGTATTTT
once	TRBV6-5	-	TRBJ1-1	CASTGGANTEAFF	TGTGCCAGCACGGGGGGCGCGAACACTGAAGCTTTCTTT
-	TRBV2	TRBD2	TRBJ2-1	CASIFGGTSGMEYNEQFF	TGTGCCAGCATATTCGGGGGGACTAGCGGGATGGAGTACAATGAGCAGTTCTTC
-	TRBV7-2	TRBD2	TRBJ2-7	CASSLEHSGLVPYEQYF	TGTGCCAGCAGCTTAGAACATTCGGGACTAGTACCCTACGAGCAGTACTTC
-	TRBV19	TRBD1	TRBJ1-1	CASTRRGPTEAFF	TGTGCCAGTACCCGCAGGGGGCCCACTGAAGCTTTCTTT
-	TRBV27	-	TRBJ1-4	CASSFSGETNEKLFF	TGTGCCAGCAGTTTTTCGGGGGAAACTAATGAAAAACTGTTTTTT
-	TRBV11-3	TRBD2	TRBJ2-7	CASSLERWLAGGLSSYEQYF	TGTGCCAGCAGCTTAGAGAGGTGGCTAGCGGGAGGACTTAGCTCCTACGAGCAGTACTTC
-	TRBV9	-	TRBJ2-7	CASSPGQSSYEQYF	TGTGCCAGCAGCCCCGGACAGAGCTCCTACGAGCAGTACTTC
-	TRBV5-1	-	TRBJ2-7	CASSPPAGSYEQYF	TGCGCCAGCAGCCCTCCTGCAGGGTCCTACGAGCAGTACTTC
-	TRBV6-1	-	TRBJ1-4	CASRNGLSEKLFF	TGTGCCAGCAGAAACGGGTTGAGTGAAAAACTGTTTTTT
-	TRBV29-1	-	TRBJ2-1	CSVRSGLNEQFF	TGCAGCGTTCGAAGCGGTCTTAATGAGCAGTTCTTC
few	TRBV18	TRBD1	TRBJ1-1	CASSEQGQMNTEAFF	TGTGCCAGCTCAGAACAGGGACAGATGAACACTGAAGCTTTCTTT
once	TRBV13	TRBD2	TRBJ2-5	CASSPQGLAGVETQYF	TGTGCCAGCAGCCCGCAGGGACTAGCGGGAGTGGAGACCCAGTACTTC
-	TRBV14	-	TRBJ2-7	CASSHGGTNHEQYF	TGTGCCAGCAGCCACGGCGGGACGAATCACGAGCAGTACTTC
-	TRBV6-1	TRBD1	TRBJ1-2	CASSEETGVVYGYTF	TGTGCCAGCAGTGAAGAAACAGGGGTGGTGTATGGCTACACCTTC
-	TRBV30	-	TRBJ1-1	CAWSVLGRNTEAFF	TGTGCCTGGAGTGTACTGGGGCGGAACACTGAAGCTTTCTTT
-	TRBV15	-	TRBJ1-3	CATSRGGTYSGNTIYF	TGTGCCACCAGCAGAGGCGGGACTTACTCTGGAAACACCATATATTTT
-	TRBV15	-	TRBJ2-3	CATSSSNRGTDTQYF	TGTGCCACCAGCAGTTCAAACAGGGGCACAGATACGCAGTATTTT
-	TRBV7-2	TRBD1	TRBJ1-2	CASSSFGPWRDRADGYTF	TGTGCCAGCAGCTCCTTCGGTCCTTGGCGGGACAGGGCGGATGGCTACACCTTC